This is a list of T cell receptor beta chains from one sample in a study of blood T cell repertoires in COVID-19. Method: immunoSEQ multiplex PCR; TCRdb's copy keeps in-frame clones and lacks some. This table has some 200,000 clones, roughly 77% appearing once. Sequencing was carried out using PBMCs or T cells enriched from blood (not recorded which). These receptors came from a man aged 35-49 years who had recovered from COVID-19. Both conserved end residues are part of each CDR3. D genes are given only for firm matches. Clone size is not always given. Where it is, it says once, few, many or a class for expanded clones.

clone_size j_call v_call d_call cdr3_aa cdr3_nt
. TRBJ1-5 TRBV19 TRBD1 CASSIGRGLAQPQHF TGTGCCAGTAGTATCGGCAGGGGGCTAGCTCAGCCCCAGCATTTT
. TRBJ2-3 TRBV11-2 . CASSLGAVQDTQYF TGTGCCAGCAGCTTGGGCGCCGTACAAGATACGCAGTATTTT
. TRBJ2-7 TRBV21-1 . CASMTREARSGEQYF TGTGCCAGCATGACCCGGGAGGCTAGAAGTGGCGAGCAGTACTTC
. TRBJ1-2 TRBV30 TRBD1 CAWSMGQTISYTF TGTGCCTGGTCGATGGGACAGACTATAAGCTACACCTTC
. TRBJ2-1 TRBV11-2 TRBD2 CASSLLVAGVGYNEQFF TGTGCCAGCAGCTTACTGGTAGCGGGAGTTGGGTACAATGAGCAGTTCTTC
. TRBJ2-3 TRBV24-1 TRBD1 CATSLGTGGMDTQYF TGTGCCACCTCCTTGGGGACAGGGGGCATGGATACGCAGTATTTT
. TRBJ1-1 TRBV18 . CASSSYAGMNTEAFF TGTGCCAGCTCAAGCTATGCGGGGATGAACACTGAAGCTTTCTTT
. TRBJ1-4 TRBV18 . CASSPSLVAATNEKLFF TGTGCCAGCTCACCATCCCTCGTGGCTGCAACTAATGAAAAACTGTTTTTT
. TRBJ1-2 TRBV19 . CASSIIAESGYTF TGTGCCAGTAGTATAATAGCAGAGAGTGGCTACACCTTC
. TRBJ2-3 TRBV19 . CASASIGAGTDTQYF TGTGCCAGTGCCTCCATAGGGGCTGGCACAGATACGCAGTATTTT
once TRBJ2-7 TRBV5-1 TRBD1 CASSVTGQLSYEQYF TGCGCCAGCAGCGTGACGGGACAGCTCTCCTACGAGCAGTACTTC
. TRBJ2-7 TRBV5-4 TRBD1 CASSSQGTEQYF TGTGCCAGCAGCTCACAGGGGACCGAGCAGTACTTC
. TRBJ1-6 TRBV5-4 . CASSLPEVGALHF TGTGCCAGCAGCCTCCCTGAGGTCGGGGCCCTCCACTTT
. TRBJ2-7 TRBV18 TRBD1 CASSLDRAGGYEQYF TGTGCCAGCTCCCTTGACAGGGCTGGCGGGTACGAGCAGTACTTC
. TRBJ2-5 TRBV7-3 . CASSSQGPGETQYF TGTGCCAGCAGCTCGCAGGGGCCAGGGGAGACCCAGTACTTC
. TRBJ2-2 TRBV5-1 . CASSLQGQGSGELFF TGCGCCAGCAGCTTGCAGGGGCAGGGGTCCGGGGAGCTGTTTTTT
once TRBJ1-1 TRBV7-8 . CASSLDTNTEAFF TGTGCCAGCAGCTTAGACACGAACACTGAAGCTTTCTTT
. TRBJ2-7 TRBV27 TRBD2 CASRLAGGPYEQYF TGTGCCAGCCGCTTAGCGGGGGGCCCCTACGAGCAGTACTTC
. TRBJ2-2 TRBV9 TRBD2 CASSSLAGNTGELFF TGTGCCAGCAGCTCTCTAGCGGGGAACACCGGGGAGCTGTTTTTT
. TRBJ1-1 TRBV19 TRBD1 CASSIRPGGRGNTEAFF TGTGCCAGTAGTATACGCCCAGGGGGGCGAGGAAACACTGAAGCTTTCTTT
. TRBJ2-1 TRBV24-1 . CATIGGARDSGFNEQFF TGTGCCACCATCGGGGGAGCTCGGGACTCGGGATTCAATGAGCAGTTCTTC
. TRBJ1-3 TRBV5-1 . CASSFRGSSLSGNTIYF TGCGCCAGCAGCTTTAGGGGGTCCTCGCTCTCTGGAAACACCATATATTTT
. TRBJ1-1 TRBV9 . CASSVVGGVYSFF TGTGCCAGCAGCGTAGTTGGAGGGGTTTATTCGTTCTTT
. TRBJ1-2 TRBV7-9 . CASSHGPGDGYTF TGTGCCAGCAGCCATGGGCCAGGCGATGGCTACACCTTC
. TRBJ2-7 TRBV9 TRBD2 CASSVGLAALSYEQYF TGTGCCAGCAGCGTAGGACTAGCGGCCCTGTCCTACGAGCAGTACTTC
. TRBJ2-7 TRBV12-5 . CASGFNTPYEQYF TGTGCTAGTGGTTTTAACACACCCTACGAGCAGTACTTC
. TRBJ2-1 TRBV5-1 TRBD2 CASSLWTSGGFNEQFF TGCGCCAGCAGCCTATGGACTAGCGGGGGGTTCAATGAGCAGTTCTTC
. TRBJ2-1 TRBV24-1 TRBD2 CATSDPSGRATYNEQFF TGTGCCACCAGTGATCCTAGCGGGAGGGCGACCTACAATGAGCAGTTCTTC
. TRBJ2-1 TRBV11-2 TRBD2 CASSLRGLAGGSSEQFF TGTGCCAGCAGCCTTAGGGGACTAGCGGGGGGCTCAAGTGAGCAGTTCTTC